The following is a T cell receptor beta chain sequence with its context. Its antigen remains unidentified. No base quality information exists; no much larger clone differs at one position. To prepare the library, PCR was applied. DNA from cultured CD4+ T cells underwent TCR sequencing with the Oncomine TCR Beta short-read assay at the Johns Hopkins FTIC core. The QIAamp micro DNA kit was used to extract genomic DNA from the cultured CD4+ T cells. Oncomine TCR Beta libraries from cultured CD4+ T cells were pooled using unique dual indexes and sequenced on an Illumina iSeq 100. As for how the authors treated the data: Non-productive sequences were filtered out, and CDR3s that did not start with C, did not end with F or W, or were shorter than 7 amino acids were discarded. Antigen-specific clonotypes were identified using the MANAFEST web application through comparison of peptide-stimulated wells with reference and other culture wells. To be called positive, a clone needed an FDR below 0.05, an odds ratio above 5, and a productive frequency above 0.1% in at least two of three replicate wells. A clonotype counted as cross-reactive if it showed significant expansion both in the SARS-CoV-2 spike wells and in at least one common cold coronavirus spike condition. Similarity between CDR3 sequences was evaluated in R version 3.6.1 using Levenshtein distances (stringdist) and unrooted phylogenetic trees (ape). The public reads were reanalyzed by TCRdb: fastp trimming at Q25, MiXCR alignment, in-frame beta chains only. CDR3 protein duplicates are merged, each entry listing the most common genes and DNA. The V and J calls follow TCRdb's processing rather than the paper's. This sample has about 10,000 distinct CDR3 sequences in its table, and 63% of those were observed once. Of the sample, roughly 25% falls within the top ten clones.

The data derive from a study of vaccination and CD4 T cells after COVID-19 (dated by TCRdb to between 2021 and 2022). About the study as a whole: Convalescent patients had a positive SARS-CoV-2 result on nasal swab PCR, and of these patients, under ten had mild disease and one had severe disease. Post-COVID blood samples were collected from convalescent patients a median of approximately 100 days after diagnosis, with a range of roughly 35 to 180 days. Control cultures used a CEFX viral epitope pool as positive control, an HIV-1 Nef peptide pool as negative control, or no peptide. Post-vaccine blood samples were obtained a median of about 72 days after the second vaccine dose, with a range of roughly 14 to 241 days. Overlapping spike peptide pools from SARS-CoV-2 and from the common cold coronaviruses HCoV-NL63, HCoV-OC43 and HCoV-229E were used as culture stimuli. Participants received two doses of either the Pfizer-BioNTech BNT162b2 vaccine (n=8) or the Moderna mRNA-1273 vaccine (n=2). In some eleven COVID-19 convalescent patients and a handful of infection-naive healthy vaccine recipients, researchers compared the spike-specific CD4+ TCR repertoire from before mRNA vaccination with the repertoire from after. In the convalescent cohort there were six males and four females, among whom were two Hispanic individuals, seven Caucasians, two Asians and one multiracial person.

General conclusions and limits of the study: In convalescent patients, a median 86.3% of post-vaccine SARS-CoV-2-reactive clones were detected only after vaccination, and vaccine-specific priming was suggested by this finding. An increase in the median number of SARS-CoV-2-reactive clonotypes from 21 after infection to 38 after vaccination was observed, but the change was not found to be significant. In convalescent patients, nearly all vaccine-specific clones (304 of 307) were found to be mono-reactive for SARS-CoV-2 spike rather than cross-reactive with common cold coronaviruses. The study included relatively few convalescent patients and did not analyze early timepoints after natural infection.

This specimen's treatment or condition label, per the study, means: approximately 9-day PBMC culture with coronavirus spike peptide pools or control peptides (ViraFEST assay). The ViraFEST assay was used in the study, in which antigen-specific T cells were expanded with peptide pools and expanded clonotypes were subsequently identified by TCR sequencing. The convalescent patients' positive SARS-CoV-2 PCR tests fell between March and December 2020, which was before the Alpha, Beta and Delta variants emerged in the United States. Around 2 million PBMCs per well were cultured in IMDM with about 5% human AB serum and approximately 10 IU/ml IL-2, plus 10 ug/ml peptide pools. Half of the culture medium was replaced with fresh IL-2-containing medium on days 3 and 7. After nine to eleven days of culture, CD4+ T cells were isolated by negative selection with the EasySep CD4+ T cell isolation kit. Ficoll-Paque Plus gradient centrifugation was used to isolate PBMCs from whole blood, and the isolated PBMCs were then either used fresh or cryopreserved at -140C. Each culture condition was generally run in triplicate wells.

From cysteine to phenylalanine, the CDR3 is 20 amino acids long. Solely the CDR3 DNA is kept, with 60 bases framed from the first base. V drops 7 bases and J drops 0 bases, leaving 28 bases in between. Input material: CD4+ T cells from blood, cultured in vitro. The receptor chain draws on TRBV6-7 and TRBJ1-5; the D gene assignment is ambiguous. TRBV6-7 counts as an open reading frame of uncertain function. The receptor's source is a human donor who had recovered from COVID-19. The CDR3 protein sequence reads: CASTCGSRLGEIYSNQPQHF. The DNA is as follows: TGTGCCAGCACCTGCGGTAGTAGACTGGGAGAAATCTATAGCAATCAGCCCCAGCATTTT.